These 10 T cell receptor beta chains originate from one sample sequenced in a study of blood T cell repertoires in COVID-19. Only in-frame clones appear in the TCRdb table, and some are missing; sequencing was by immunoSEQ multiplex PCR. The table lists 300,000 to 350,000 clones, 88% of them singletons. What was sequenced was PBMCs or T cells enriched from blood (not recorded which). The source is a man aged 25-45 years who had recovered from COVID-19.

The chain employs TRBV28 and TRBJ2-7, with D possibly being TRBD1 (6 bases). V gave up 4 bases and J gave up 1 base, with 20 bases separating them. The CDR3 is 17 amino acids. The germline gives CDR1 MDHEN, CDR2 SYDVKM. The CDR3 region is CASSSPLSSGVSYEQYF. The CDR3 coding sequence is TGTGCCAGCAGTTCCCCCTTAAGCTCAGGGGTATCCTACGAGCAGTACTTC.

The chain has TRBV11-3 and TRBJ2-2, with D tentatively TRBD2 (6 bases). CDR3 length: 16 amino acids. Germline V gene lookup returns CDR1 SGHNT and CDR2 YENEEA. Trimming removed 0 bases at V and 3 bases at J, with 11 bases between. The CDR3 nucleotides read TGTGCCAGCAGCTTAGATCGGGAGACAGACACCGGGGAGCTGTTTTTT. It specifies CASSLDRETDTGELFF.

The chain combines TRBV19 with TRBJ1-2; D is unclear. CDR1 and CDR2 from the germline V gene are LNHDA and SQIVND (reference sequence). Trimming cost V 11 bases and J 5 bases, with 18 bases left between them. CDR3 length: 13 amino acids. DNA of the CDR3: TGTGCCCAACCCGGGAGGATGGGATATGGCTACACCTTC. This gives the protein CAQPGRMGYGYTF.

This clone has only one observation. The CDR3 is CASRGQGSSGNTIYF. The CDR3 coding sequence is TGTGCCAGCAGAGGACAGGGCTCCTCTGGAAACACCATATATTTT. The V call is TRBV2, the J call TRBJ1-3; 8 bases line up with TRBD1. V gave up 6 bases and J gave up 0 bases; unmatched junction bases: 4. This CDR3 region has 15 residues. Germline lookup yields CDR1 SNHLY and CDR2 FYNNEI.

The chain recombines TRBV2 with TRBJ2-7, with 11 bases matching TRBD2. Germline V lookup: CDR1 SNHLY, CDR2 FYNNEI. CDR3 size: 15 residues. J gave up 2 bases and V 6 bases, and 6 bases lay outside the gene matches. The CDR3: CASRLTSGGAYEQYF. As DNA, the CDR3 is TGTGCCAGCAGACTTACTAGCGGGGGAGCCTACGAGCAGTACTTC.

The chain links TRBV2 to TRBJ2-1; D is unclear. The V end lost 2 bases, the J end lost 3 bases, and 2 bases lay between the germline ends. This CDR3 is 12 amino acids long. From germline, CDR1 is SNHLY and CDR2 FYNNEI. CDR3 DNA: TGTGCCAGCAGTGAACACTACAATGAGCAGTTCTTC. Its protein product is CASSEHYNEQFF.

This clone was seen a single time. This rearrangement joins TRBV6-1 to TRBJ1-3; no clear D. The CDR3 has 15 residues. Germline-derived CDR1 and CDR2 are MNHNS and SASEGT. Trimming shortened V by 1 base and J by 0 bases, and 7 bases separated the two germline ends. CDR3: CASSEGHPSGNTIYF. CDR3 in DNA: TGTGCCAGCAGTGAAGGGCACCCCTCTGGAAACACCATATATTTT.

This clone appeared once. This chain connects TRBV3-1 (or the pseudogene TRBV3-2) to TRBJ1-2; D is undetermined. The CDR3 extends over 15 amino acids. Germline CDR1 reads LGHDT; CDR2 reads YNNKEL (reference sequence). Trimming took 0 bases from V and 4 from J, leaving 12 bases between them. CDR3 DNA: TGTGCCAGCAGCCAAGAAGGAGGTTCTTTCTATGGCTACACCTTC. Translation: CASSQEGGSFYGYTF.

This chain's CDR3 is CATSREAEARGNYGYTF. CDR3 bases: TGTGCCACCAGCAGAGAGGCCGAGGCCAGGGGCAACTATGGCTACACCTTC. The rearrangement links TRBV15 to TRBJ1-2; the D gene is possibly TRBD1 (6 bases). CDR3 length: 17 residues. CDR1 is LNHNV and CDR2 is YYDKDF in the germline V gene (reference sequence). The V end lost 0 bases, the J end lost 2 bases, and 16 bases lay between the germline ends.

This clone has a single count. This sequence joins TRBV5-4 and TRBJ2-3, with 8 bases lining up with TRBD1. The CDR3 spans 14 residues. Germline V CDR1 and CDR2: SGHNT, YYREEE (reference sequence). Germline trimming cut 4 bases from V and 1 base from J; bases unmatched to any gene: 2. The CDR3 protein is CASSPDRGTDTQYF. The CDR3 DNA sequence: TGTGCCAGCAGCCCGGACAGGGGCACAGATACGCAGTATTTT.